The entry below gives a single T cell receptor (beta chain) sequence along with its context. Germline assignment: CDR1 MDHEN and CDR2 SYDVKM. The CDR3 extends over 17 amino acids. The V segment lost 3 bases and the J segment 9 bases; nucleotides outside the gene matches: 15. These data come from a study of tumor-infiltrating lymphocytes in primary liver carcinoma. Total RNA (roughly 530 ng) served as template for TCR beta cDNA synthesis primed by a constant-region primer. Libraries covering TCR beta were generated through three nested multiplex PCR rounds (using a slightly modified ARM-PCR). The study ran its first two PCR rounds for roughly 9 cycles each, using TRBV1-TRBV30 forward primers and a C-beta reverse primer. TCRdb re-analysed the multiplex PCR reads in MiXCR, keeping a single row per CDR3 protein. The table has 40,000 to 60,000 distinct CDR3 sequences, about two thirds seen once. Co-extracted RNA and DNA came from 20-30 mg of unsorted bulk tissue. All patients had surgically resected primary liver carcinoma.

This chain uses TRBV28 with TRBJ2-2, with TRBD1 matching over 8 bases. This clonotype was obtained from a man aged 40-55 years with primary liver carcinoma and hepatitis B virus infection. Sequenced material: liver tumor tissue from sampling region 5. Subset of the sample: tumor region T5, tumor centre. The CDR3 region is CASSLPLGDRRAWELFF. Written as DNA, the CDR3 is TGTGCCAGCAGTTTGCCTTTGGGGGACAGGAGAGCCTGGGAGCTGTTTTTT.